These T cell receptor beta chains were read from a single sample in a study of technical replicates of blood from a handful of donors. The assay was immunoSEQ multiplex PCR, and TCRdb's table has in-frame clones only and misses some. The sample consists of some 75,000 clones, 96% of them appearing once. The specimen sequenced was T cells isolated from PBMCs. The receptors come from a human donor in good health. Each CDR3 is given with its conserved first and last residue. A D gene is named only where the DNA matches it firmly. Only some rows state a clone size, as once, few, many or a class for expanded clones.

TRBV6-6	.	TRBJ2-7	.	CASSYTAGSTYEQYF	TGTGCCAGCAGTTATACGGCGGGCTCTACCTACGAGCAGTACTTC
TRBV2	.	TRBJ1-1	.	CASSRREIEAFF	TGTGCCAGCAGTCGCAGGGAAATTGAAGCTTTCTTT
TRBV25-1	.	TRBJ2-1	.	CASSPPSGTGANEQFF	TGTGCCAGCAGTCCTCCCTCCGGGACTGGCGCGAATGAGCAGTTCTTC
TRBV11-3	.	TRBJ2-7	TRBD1	CASSLGQGADEQYF	TGTGCCAGCAGCTTAGGACAGGGAGCTGACGAGCAGTACTTC
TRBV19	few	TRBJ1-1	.	CASSRQKNTEAFF	TGTGCCAGTAGCCGACAGAAGAACACTGAAGCTTTCTTT
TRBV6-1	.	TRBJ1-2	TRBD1	CASRSGTEIYGYTF	TGTGCCAGCAGATCCGGGACAGAAATCTATGGCTACACCTTC
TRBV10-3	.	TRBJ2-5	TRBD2	CAISPGGRERRETQYF	TGTGCCATCTCCCCCGGTGGGCGGGAGAGGAGGGAGACCCAGTACTTC
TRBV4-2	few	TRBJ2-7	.	CASSQGQGANEQYF	TGTGCCAGCAGCCAAGGGCAAGGGGCTAACGAGCAGTACTTC
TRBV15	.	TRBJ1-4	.	CATSRKSGLRNKLFF	TGTGCCACCAGCAGAAAGTCAGGGCTACGAAACAAACTGTTTTTT
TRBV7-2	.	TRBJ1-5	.	CASSFLGQGNQPQHF	TGTGCCAGCAGCTTCCTAGGGCAGGGAAATCAGCCCCAGCATTTT
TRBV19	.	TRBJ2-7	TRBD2	CASSIMTSGREYEQYF	TGTGCCAGTAGTATTATGACTAGCGGAAGGGAATACGAGCAGTACTTC
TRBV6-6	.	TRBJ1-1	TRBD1	CASTLDRDTEAFF	TGTGCCAGCACCCTAGACAGGGACACTGAAGCTTTCTTT
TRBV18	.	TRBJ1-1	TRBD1	CASSPMLQGAGAEAFF	TGTGCCAGCTCACCGATGCTACAGGGGGCTGGGGCTGAAGCTTTCTTT
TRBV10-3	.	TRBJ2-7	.	CAISERGRGGEQYF	TGTGCCATCAGTGAGCGTGGGAGAGGGGGCGAGCAGTACTTC
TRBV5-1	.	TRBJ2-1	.	CASSPEGQRNNEQFF	TGCGCCAGCAGCCCGGAGGGACAGAGAAACAATGAGCAGTTCTTC
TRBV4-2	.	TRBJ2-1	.	CASSHRRFSYNEQFF	TGTGCCAGCAGCCATCGGAGGTTCTCCTACAATGAGCAGTTCTTC
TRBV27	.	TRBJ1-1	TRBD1	CASSRGDREINTEAFF	TGTGCCAGCAGCCGGGGGGACAGGGAGATCAACACTGAAGCTTTCTTT
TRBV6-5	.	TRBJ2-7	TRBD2	CASGREGTYEQYF	TGTGCCAGCGGGAGGGAGGGGACCTACGAGCAGTACTTC
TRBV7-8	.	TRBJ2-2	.	CASSVGQSGELFF	TGTGCCAGCAGCGTCGGACAGTCCGGGGAGCTGTTTTTT
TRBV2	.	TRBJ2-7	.	CASSEQGYEQYF	TGTGCCAGCAGTGAACAGGGCTACGAGCAGTACTTC
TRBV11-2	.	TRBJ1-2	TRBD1	CASSLGTGVGYTF	TGTGCCAGCAGCTTAGGGACAGGGGTTGGCTACACCTTC
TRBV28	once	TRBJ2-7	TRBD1	CASSLLQGEYHEQYF	TGTGCCAGCAGTTTATTACAGGGGGAGTACCACGAGCAGTACTTC
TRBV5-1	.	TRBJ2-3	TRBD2	CASSPGLARDTQYF	TGCGCCAGCAGCCCTGGACTAGCACGCGATACGCAGTATTTT
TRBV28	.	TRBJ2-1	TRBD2	CASSRAGEGYNEQFF	TGTGCCAGCAGTCGAGCGGGAGAGGGCTACAATGAGCAGTTCTTC
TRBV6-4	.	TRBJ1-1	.	CASSDSGGHRNTEAFF	TGTGCCAGCAGTGACTCAGGCGGACACAGGAACACTGAAGCTTTCTTT
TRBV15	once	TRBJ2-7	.	CATSVTESGEQYF	TGTGCCACCAGCGTCACAGAGTCCGGCGAGCAGTACTTC
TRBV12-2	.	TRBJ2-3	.	CASRLAGQPDAGLFDTQYF	TGTGCAAGTCGCTTAGCGGGACAGCCCGACGCGGGATTATTTGATACGCAGTATTTT
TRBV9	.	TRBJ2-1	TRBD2	CASSVDGLAGENNEQFF	TGTGCCAGCAGCGTAGACGGACTAGCGGGAGAAAACAATGAGCAGTTCTTC
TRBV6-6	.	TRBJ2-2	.	CASSYSILGNTGELFF	TGTGCCAGCAGTTACTCGATACTAGGCAACACCGGGGAGCTGTTTTTT
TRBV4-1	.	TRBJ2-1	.	CASSQAPAGVDNNEQFF	TGCGCCAGCAGCCAAGCCCCCGCAGGGGTGGACAACAATGAGCAGTTCTTC
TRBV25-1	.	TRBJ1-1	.	CASSEPNRFGAFF	TGTGCCAGCAGTGAGCCCAACAGATTTGGGGCTTTCTTT